The 10 T cell receptor beta chains listed next were all sequenced from one sample in a study of T cells in Graves' hyperthyroidism and ophthalmopathy. Amplified TCR beta CDR3 regions derived from RNA transcripts. First-round RT-PCR targeting the TCR CDR3 was performed with the HTBI primer set. One entry per CDR3 protein, called by TCRdb with MiXCR from the multiplex PCR reads. Counted here are around 350,000 distinct CDR3 sequences, more than 15% occurring once; the ten biggest clones make up about 27%. What was sequenced was blood. Receptor source: a woman aged 18-29 years with Graves' hyperthyroidism that later progressed to Graves' ophthalmopathy.

Many counts were recorded for this clonotype. The chain combines TRBV11-2 with TRBJ2-2, with 9 nucleotides matching TRBD1. CDR3 length equals 17 residues. V dropped 1 base and J dropped 0; count of bases not matched to a gene: 3. Germline V lookup: CDR1 SGHAT, CDR2 FQNNGV. The chain's CDR3 is CASSLGNRGPNTGELFF. CDR3 coding DNA: TGTGCCAGCAGCTTAGGAAACAGGGGGCCGAACACCGGGGAGCTGTTTTTT.

A note on this clonotype: This may come from a read error, since a much larger clone is one base off. J is TRBJ1-2 and V is TRBV7-2, with D tentatively TRBD1 (6 bases). Germline values: CDR1 SGHTA, CDR2 FQGNSA. This CDR3 spans 14 amino acids. With 6 bases removed from V and 5 bases from J, the gap between germline ends came to 16 bases. CDR3 DNA sequence: TGTGCCAGCAGTGTCCGGGGGGCGTTTTATGGCTACACCTTC. Amino acid sequence: CASSVRGAFYGYTF. The variable domain in full, completed from reference TRBV7-2 and TRBJ1-2, reads GAGVSQSPSNKVTEKGKDVELRCDPISGHTALYWYRQSLGQGLEFLIYFQGNSAPDKSGLPSDRFSAERTGGSVSTLTIQRTQQEDSAVYLCASSVRGAFYGYTFGSGTRLTVV.

The table lists this clonotype with many counts. This chain joins TRBV20-1 and TRBJ2-1; 11 bases match TRBD2. The CDR3 length is 15 residues. Trimming cost V 6 bases and J 8 bases; bases outside gene matches: 12. CDR1 DFQATT and CDR2 SNEGSKA come from the germline V gene (reference sequence). CDR3 protein: CSADNRLAGIYEQFF. DNA of the CDR3: TGCAGTGCAGATAACCGACTAGCGGGAATCTATGAGCAGTTCTTC.

This clonotype was found many times. CDR3 DNA sequence: TGTGCCAGCTCATCTCAAACCGGGGGAGCTGGTGAGCAGTACTTC. Translated: CASSSQTGGAGEQYF. The chain is built from TRBV18 and TRBJ2-7; tentative D call: TRBD2 (6 bases). Germline V gene data show CDR1 as KGHSH and CDR2 as LQKENI. The CDR3 contains 15 residues. Trimming cost V 5 bases and J 7 bases, with 21 bases left between them.

There are many counts of this clonotype. The V and J genes are TRBV11-2 and TRBJ2-5; no firm D call. Germline V gene sequence: CDR1 SGHAT, CDR2 FQNNGV. The length of the CDR3 is 12 residues. The V and J ends lost 0 bases and 7 bases respectively, with 6 bases between them. The CDR3 coding sequence is TGTGCCAGCAGCTTAGATCAACGGACCCAGTACTTC. The encoded protein is CASSLDQRTQYF.

This chain links TRBV6-1 with TRBJ2-7; D call uncertain. Germline-derived CDR1 and CDR2 are MNHNS and SASEGT. This CDR3 has 15 amino acids. V shed 1 base and J shed 2 bases, with 12 bases lying between them. Written as DNA, the CDR3 is TGTGCCAGCAGTGAAGGCGACATCACGACCTACGAGCAGTACTTC. Translating gives CASSEGDITTYEQYF.

This chain joins TRBV29-1 and TRBJ2-3, with D unclear. This CDR3 region has 12 residues. V shed 7 bases and J shed 5 bases, with 13 bases lying between them. CDR1 is SQVTM and CDR2 is ANQGSEA in the germline V gene. The CDR3 is CSGHRAGDTQYF. CDR3 in DNA: TGCAGCGGACACCGCGCCGGAGATACGCAGTATTTT.

V gene TRBV20-1 combines with J gene TRBJ1-6; no reliable D call. Germline V gene data show CDR1 as DFQATT and CDR2 as SNEGSKA (reference sequence). Trimming left V 7 bases short and J 0 bases short, with 19 bases between. This CDR3 contains 17 residues. CDR3 region: CSVEPVPIDSYNSPLHF. The CDR3 DNA follows: TGCAGTGTCGAGCCTGTTCCAATAGACTCCTATAATTCACCCCTCCACTTT.

Comments on this clonotype: A junction boundary mismatches the germline segment, possibly from a read error. The chain uses TRBV3-1 and TRBJ2-1; the match to TRBD2 covers 8 bases. The CDR3 covers 19 residues. From germline, CDR1 is LGHDT and CDR2 YNNKEL (reference sequence). As DNA, the CDR3 is TGTGCCAGCAGCCAAGAGCGACTAGCGCCCTCCAGCTCCTACTATGAGCAGTTCTTC. Its protein product is CASSQERLAPSSSYYEQFF.

In this sample, this clonotype turned up many times. The chain carries TRBV6-1 and TRBJ2-1, with D possibly being TRBD1 or TRBD2 (5 bases each). Germline CDR1 and CDR2: MNHNS and SASEGT. The CDR3 is 18 residues long. With 5 bases removed from V and 0 bases from J, the gap between germline ends came to 20 bases. CDR3 region: CASSRVRALDSSYNEQFF. The CDR3 nucleotides are TGTGCCAGCAGTCGTGTGAGGGCCCTAGACAGCTCCTACAATGAGCAGTTCTTC.